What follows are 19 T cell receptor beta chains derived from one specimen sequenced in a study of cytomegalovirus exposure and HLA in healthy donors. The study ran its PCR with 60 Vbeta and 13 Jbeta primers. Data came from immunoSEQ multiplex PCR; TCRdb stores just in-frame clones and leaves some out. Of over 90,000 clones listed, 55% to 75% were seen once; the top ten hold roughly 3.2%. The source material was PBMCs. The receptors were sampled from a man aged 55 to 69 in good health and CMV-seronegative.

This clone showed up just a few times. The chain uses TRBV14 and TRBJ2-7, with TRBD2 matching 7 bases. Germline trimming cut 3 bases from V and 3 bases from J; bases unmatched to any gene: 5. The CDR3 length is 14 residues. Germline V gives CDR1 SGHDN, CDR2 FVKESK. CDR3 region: CASSHSGIYYEQYF. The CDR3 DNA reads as TGTGCCAGCAGCCACAGCGGGATTTACTACGAGCAGTACTTC.

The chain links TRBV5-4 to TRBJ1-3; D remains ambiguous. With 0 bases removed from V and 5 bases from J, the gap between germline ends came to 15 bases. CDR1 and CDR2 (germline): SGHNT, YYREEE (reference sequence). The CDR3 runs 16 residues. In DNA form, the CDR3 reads TGTGCCAGCAGCTTGGCCGGGCAGCGGGGTCGAAACACCATATATTTT. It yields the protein CASSLAGQRGRNTIYF.

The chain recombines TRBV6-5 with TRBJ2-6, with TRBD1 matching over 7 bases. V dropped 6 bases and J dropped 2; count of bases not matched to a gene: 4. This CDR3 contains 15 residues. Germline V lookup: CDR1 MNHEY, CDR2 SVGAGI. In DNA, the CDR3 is TGTGCCAGCAGCCGAGACAGGGCTGGGGCCAACGTCCTGACTTTC. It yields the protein CASSRDRAGANVLTF.

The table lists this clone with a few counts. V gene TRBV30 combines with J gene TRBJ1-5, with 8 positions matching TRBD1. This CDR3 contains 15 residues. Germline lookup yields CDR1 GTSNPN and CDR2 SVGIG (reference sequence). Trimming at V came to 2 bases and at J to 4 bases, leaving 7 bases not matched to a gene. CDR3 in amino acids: CAWSPWRQGNQPQHF. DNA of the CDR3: TGTGCCTGGAGTCCTTGGAGACAGGGGAATCAGCCCCAGCATTTT.

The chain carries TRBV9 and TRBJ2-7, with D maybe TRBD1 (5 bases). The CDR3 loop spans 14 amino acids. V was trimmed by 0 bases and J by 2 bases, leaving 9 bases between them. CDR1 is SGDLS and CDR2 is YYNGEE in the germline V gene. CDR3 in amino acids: CASSVAQGTYEQYF. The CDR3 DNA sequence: TGTGCCAGCAGCGTAGCCCAGGGTACCTACGAGCAGTACTTC. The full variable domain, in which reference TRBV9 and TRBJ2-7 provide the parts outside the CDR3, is DSGVTQTPKHLITATGQRVTLRCSPRSGDLSVYWYQQSLDQGLQFLIQYYNGEERAKGNILERFSAQQFPDLHSELNLSSLELGDSALYFCASSVAQGTYEQYFGPGTRLTVT.

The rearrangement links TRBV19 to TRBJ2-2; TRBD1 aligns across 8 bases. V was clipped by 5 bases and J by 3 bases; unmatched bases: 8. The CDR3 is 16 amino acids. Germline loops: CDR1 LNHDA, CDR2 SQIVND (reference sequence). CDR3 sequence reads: CASSPRDRFYTGELFF. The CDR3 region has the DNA TGTGCCAGTAGTCCCCGGGACAGGTTCTACACCGGGGAGCTGTTTTTT.

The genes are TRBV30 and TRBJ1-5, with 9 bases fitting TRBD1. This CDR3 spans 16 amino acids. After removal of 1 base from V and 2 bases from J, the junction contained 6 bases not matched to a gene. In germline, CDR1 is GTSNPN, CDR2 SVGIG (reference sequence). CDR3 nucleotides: TGTGCCTGGAGTGGACAGGGGGATTCAGGCAATCAGCCCCAGCATTTT. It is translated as CAWSGQGDSGNQPQHF.

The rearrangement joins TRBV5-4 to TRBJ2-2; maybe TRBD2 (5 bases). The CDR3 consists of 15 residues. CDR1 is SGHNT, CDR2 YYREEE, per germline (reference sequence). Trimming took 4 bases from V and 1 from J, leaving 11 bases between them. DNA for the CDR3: TGTGCCAGCAGCGGATCGGGATTGAACACCGGGGAGCTGTTTTTT. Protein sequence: CASSGSGLNTGELFF.

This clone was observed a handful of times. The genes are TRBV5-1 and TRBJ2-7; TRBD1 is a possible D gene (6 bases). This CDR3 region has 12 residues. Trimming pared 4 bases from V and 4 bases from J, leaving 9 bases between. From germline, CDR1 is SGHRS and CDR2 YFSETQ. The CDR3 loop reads CASSVRGYEQYF. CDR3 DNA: TGCGCCAGCAGCGTCAGGGGTTACGAGCAGTACTTC.

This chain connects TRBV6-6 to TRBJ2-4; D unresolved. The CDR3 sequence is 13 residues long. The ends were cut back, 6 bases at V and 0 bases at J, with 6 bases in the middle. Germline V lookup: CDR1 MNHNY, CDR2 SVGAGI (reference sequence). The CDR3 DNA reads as TGTGCCAGCAGAATCCTAGCCAAAAACATTCAGTACTTC. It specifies CASRILAKNIQYF.

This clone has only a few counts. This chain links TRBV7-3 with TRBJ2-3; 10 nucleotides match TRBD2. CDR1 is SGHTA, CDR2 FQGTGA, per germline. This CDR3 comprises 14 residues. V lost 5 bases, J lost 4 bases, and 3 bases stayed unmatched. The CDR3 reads CASSLGTSADTQYF. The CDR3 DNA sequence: TGTGCCAGCAGCCTAGGGACTAGCGCAGATACGCAGTATTTT. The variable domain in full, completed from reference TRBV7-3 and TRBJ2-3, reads GAGVSQTPSNKVTEKGKYVELRCDPISGHTALYWYRQSLGQGPEFLIYFQGTGAADDSGLPNDRFFAVRPEGSVSTLKIQRTERGDSAVYLCASSLGTSADTQYFGPGTRLTVL.

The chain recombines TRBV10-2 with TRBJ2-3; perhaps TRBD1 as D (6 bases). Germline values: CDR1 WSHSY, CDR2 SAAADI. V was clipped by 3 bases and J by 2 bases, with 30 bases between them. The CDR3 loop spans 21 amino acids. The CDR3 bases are TGCGCCAGCAGTGATCAGGGGAAACCTGGGAAAGATGACAGCTACACAGATACGCAGTATTTT. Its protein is CASSDQGKPGKDDSYTDTQYF.

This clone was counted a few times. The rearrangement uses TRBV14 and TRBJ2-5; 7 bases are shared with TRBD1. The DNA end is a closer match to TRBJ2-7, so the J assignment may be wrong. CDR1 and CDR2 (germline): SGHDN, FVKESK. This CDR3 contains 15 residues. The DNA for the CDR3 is TGTGCCAGCAGCCAAAGATCTAGACAGGGAGCCGAGCAGTACTTC. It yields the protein CASSQRSRQGAEQYF.

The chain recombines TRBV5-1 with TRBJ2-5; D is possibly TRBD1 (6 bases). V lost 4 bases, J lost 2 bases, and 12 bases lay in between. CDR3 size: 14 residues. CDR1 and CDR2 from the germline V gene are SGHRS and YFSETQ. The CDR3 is CASSVGQNQETQYF. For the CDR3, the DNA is TGCGCCAGCAGCGTGGGACAAAATCAAGAGACCCAGTACTTC. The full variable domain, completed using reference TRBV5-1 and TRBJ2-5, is KAGVTQTPRYLIKTRGQQVTLSCSPISGHRSVSWYQQTPGQGLQFLFEYFSETQRNKGNFPGRFSGRQFSNSRSEMNVSTLELGDSALYLCASSVGQNQETQYFGPGTRLLVL.

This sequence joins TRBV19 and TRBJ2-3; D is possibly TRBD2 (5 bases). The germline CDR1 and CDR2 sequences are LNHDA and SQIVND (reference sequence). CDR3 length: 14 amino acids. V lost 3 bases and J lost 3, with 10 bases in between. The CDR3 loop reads CASSILADTDTQYF. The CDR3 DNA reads TGTGCCAGTAGTATCCTAGCTGATACAGATACGCAGTATTTT.

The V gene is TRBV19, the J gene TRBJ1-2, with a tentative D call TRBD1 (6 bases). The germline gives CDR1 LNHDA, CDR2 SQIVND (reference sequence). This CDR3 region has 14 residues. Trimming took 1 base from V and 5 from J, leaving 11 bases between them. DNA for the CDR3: TGTGCCAGTAGTATAGGGACAGCCGGATATGGCTACACCTTC. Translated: CASSIGTAGYGYTF.

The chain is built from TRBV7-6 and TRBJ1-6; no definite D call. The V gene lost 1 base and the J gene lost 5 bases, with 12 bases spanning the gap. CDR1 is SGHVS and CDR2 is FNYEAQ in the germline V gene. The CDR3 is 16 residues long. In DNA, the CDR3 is TGTGCCAGCAGCTTAGATGGGAGCATAAATAATTCACCCCTCCACTTT. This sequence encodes CASSLDGSINNSPLHF.

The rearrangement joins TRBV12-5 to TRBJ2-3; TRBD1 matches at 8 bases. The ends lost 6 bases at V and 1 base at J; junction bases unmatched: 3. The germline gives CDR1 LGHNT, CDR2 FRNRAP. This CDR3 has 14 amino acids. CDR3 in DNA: TGTGCTAGTGGGACAGGGGAAGGCACAGATACGCAGTATTTT. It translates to CASGTGEGTDTQYF.

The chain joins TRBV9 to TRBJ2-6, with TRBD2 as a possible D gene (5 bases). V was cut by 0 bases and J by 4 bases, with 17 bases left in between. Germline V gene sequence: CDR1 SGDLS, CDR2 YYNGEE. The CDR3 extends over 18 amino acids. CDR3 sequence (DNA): TGTGCCAGCAGCGTAGCTCCCCTGGACTTCGAAGGGGCCAACGTCCTGACTTTC. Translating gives CASSVAPLDFEGANVLTF.